Each of the 9 T cell receptor beta chains below was sequenced from the same sample in a study of cytomegalovirus exposure and HLA in healthy donors. Only in-frame clones appear in the TCRdb table, and some are missing; sequencing was by immunoSEQ multiplex PCR. Seen here are 130,000 to 150,000 clones, 89% observed once, and the top ten hold approximately 9.2%. Sequencing was performed on PBMCs. These receptor sequences come from a woman between 18 and 29 years old in good health and CMV-seropositive.

The rearrangement links TRBV28 to TRBJ1-2, with TRBD1 identical over 8 bases. The V gene's germline CDR1 is MDHEN and CDR2 SYDVKM. V was pared by 4 bases and J by 7 bases, with 8 bases of the junction left unmatched. The CDR3 runs to 14 residues. The DNA for the CDR3 is TGTGCCAGCAGTTCCGCAGGGGGCGCGTTTGGCTACACCTTC. Translating it yields CASSSAGGAFGYTF.

This clone was picked up a small number of times. The chain combines TRBV6-5 with TRBJ2-5, with 7 bases fitting TRBD1. CDR3 length equals 14 residues. The germline V gene encodes CDR1 MNHEY and CDR2 SVGAGI. J gave up 2 bases and V 2 bases, and 2 bases lay outside the gene matches. The CDR3 here is CASSYRDRQETQYF. The CDR3 DNA sequence: TGTGCCAGCAGTTACCGGGACAGACAAGAGACCCAGTACTTC.

In this sample, this clone turned up a few times. J is TRBJ1-4 and V is TRBV19, with TRBD1 matching 7 bases. CDR1 and CDR2 (germline): LNHDA, SQIVND (reference sequence). Unmatched junction bases numbered 6, after V lost 10 bases and J lost 4 bases. This CDR3 has 13 residues. The DNA for the CDR3 is TGTGCCATCCTTGGACAGGTTAATGAAAAACTGTTTTTT. This translates into CAILGQVNEKLFF. Supplemented by reference TRBV19 and TRBJ1-4, the full variable domain reads DGGITQSPKYLFRKEGQNVTLSCEQNLNHDAMYWYRQDPGQGLRLIYYSQIVNDFQKGDIAEGYSVSREKKESFPLTVTSAQKNPTAFYLCAILGQVNEKLFFGSGTQLSVL.

The V gene is TRBV18, the J gene TRBJ2-3; possibly TRBD2 for D (5 bases). The CDR3 runs to 14 residues. V shed 2 bases and J shed 4 bases, with 10 bases lying between them. In germline, CDR1 is KGHSH, CDR2 LQKENI. CDR3 nucleotides: TGTGCCAGCTCACCAAGAGAGGGATCAGATACGCAGTATTTT. Its protein product is CASSPREGSDTQYF.

The chain is built from TRBV7-9 and TRBJ2-5, with TRBD1 identical over 8 bases. CDR3 length equals 15 residues. The germline V gene encodes CDR1 SEHNR and CDR2 FQNEAQ (reference sequence). The V segment lost 6 bases and the J segment 0 bases; nucleotides outside the gene matches: 6. The CDR3 loop is CASSQGDRYQETQYF. The CDR3 nucleotides read TGTGCCAGCAGTCAGGGGGACAGGTACCAAGAGACCCAGTACTTC.

Of note for this clone: Distinct nucleotide sequences in the sample also encode this CDR3. J is TRBJ2-7 and V is TRBV6-5; 7 nucleotides line up with TRBD1. The CDR3 length is 13 residues. CDR1 MNHEY and CDR2 SVGAGI come from the germline V gene. Trimming cost V 6 bases and J 2 bases; bases outside gene matches: 4. CDR3 DNA sequence: TGTGCCAGCAGACAGGGGCAGGCCTACGAGCAGTACTTC. Protein product: CASRQGQAYEQYF.

The chain has TRBV4-1 and TRBJ1-2; TRBD1 might be the D (6 bases). Germline CDR1 MGHRA, CDR2 YSYEKL. The CDR3 extends over 14 amino acids. V was trimmed by 9 bases and J by 0 bases, leaving 14 bases between them. Written as DNA, the CDR3 is TGCGCCAGTCAAGGACAGAAGACTAACTATGGCTACACCTTC. It specifies CASQGQKTNYGYTF.

The V call is TRBV29-1, the J call TRBJ1-2, with D perhaps matching TRBD1 (5 bases). Germline CDR1 reads SQVTM; CDR2 reads ANQGSEA. V was cut by 6 bases and J by 6 bases, with 14 bases left in between. The CDR3 totals 12 residues. The CDR3 coding sequence is TGCAGCGTCCCCCGGGGGGATAATGGCTACACCTTC. This sequence encodes CSVPRGDNGYTF.

This chain connects TRBV28 to TRBJ2-2, with D maybe TRBD2 (7 bases). Germline loops: CDR1 MDHEN, CDR2 SYDVKM. The CDR3 length is 14 residues. Deletions cut 6 bases from V and 2 bases from J, with 10 bases between. The CDR3 protein is CASRGGVNTGELFF. The CDR3 coding sequence is TGTGCCAGCAGAGGGGGGGTTAACACCGGGGAGCTGTTTTTT.